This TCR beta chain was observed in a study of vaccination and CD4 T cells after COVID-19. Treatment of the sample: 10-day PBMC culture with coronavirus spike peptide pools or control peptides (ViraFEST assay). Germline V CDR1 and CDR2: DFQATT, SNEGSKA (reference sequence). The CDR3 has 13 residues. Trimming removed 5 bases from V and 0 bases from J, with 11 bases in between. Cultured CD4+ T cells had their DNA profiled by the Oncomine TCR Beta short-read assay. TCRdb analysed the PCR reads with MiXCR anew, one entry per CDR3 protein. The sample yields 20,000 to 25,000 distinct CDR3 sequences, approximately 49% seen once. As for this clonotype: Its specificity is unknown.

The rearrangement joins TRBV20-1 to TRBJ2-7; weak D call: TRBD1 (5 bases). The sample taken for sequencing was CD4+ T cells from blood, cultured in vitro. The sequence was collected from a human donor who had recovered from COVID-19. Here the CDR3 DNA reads TGCAGTGCTGACAGTCGGAGCTCCTACGAGCAGTACTTC. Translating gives CSADSRSSYEQYF.